This T cell receptor beta chain was documented in a study of blood T cell repertoires in COVID-19. About the study: COVID-19 samples from acute and convalescent phases originated in the United States, Italy and Spain. PBMCs, B-cell-depleted T cells, or T cells provided the cDNA or gDNA that made up the material.

The authors' processing: Counts of nucleated cells, estimated from reference gene primer amplification, were obtained. Data came from immunoSEQ multiplex PCR; TCRdb stores just in-frame clones and leaves some out. Clone size and V and J calls were adopted from that table, with D and trimming inferred from the DNA. The data show around 250,000 clones, around 86% seen once. Material for sequencing was peripheral blood. The receptor was derived from a woman between 65 and 79 years old with active or convalescent COVID-19.

The CDR3 protein is CASRQVTEAFF. The CDR3 DNA reads as TGTGCCAGCAGACAGGTTACTGAAGCTTTCTTT. J is TRBJ1-1 and V is TRBV6-5; possible D gene TRBD1, 5 bases. V lost 6 bases to trimming and J lost 5 bases, with 7 bases between them. The CDR3 has 11 amino acids. CDR1 and CDR2 from the germline V gene are MNHEY and SVGAGI.